Shown below are 22 T cell receptor beta chains from a single sample sequenced in a study of cytomegalovirus exposure and HLA in healthy donors. PCR used 60 Vbeta primers and 13 Jbeta primers. TCRdb's table, derived via immunoSEQ multiplex PCR, lists solely in-frame clones and lacks some. Of 150,000 to 180,000 clones in the sample, under 80% are singletons; the top ten hold approximately 2.1%. Sequencing was performed on PBMCs. The receptors were gathered from a young man in good health and CMV-seronegative.

Only one count was recorded for this clone. The chain has TRBV5-5 and TRBJ2-1; TRBD2 matches 9 bases. Per germline, CDR1 SGHKS and CDR2 YYEKEE (reference sequence). The CDR3 totals 15 residues. The V gene end was trimmed by 0 bases and the J gene end by 7 bases; junction bases not matched to a gene: 5. The CDR3 loop is CASSLEPSGANEQFF. The CDR3 DNA reads as TGTGCCAGCAGCTTGGAGCCTAGCGGGGCGAATGAGCAGTTCTTC.

The rearrangement links TRBV15 to TRBJ2-6; D gene uncertain. Trimming took off 0 bases at V and 0 bases at J, with 3 bases between the two ends. Germline lookup yields CDR1 LNHNV and CDR2 YYDKDF (reference sequence). CDR3 length: 15 residues. CDR3 sequence reads: CATSRDLSGANVLTF. CDR3 nucleotides: TGTGCCACCAGCAGAGATCTCTCTGGGGCCAACGTCCTGACTTTC.

The genes are TRBV28 and TRBJ2-5; 11 nucleotides align to TRBD2. The J call is uncertain, as TRBJ2-7 better fits the DNA end. This CDR3 comprises 16 residues. Germline V lookup: CDR1 MDHEN, CDR2 SYDVKM. CDR3: CASSLLAGGNTYEQYF. CDR3 DNA: TGTGCCAGCAGTTTACTAGCGGGGGGCAACACCTACGAGCAGTACTTC.

The chain recombines TRBV12-5 with TRBJ2-7; 7 positions match TRBD1. Germline loops: CDR1 LGHNT, CDR2 FRNRAP. The J segment lost 2 bases and the V segment lost 5 bases, leaving 6 bases of the junction unmatched. CDR3 length: 14 amino acids. CDR3 amino acids: CASGPGTDAYEQYF. In DNA form, the CDR3 reads TGTGCTAGTGGTCCCGGGACAGATGCCTACGAGCAGTACTTC.

This sequence joins TRBV30 and TRBJ1-5; D is ambiguous. Germline V gene sequence: CDR1 GTSNPN, CDR2 SVGIG (reference sequence). The CDR3 extends over 14 amino acids. Trimming took off 4 bases at V and 0 bases at J, with 10 bases between the two ends. In nucleotides, the CDR3 is TGTGCCTGGAAGGCAGGAGGTAGCAATCAGCCCCAGCATTTT. This encodes CAWKAGGSNQPQHF.

The chain is built from TRBV15 and TRBJ1-5; a weak D match, TRBD1 (6 bases). The CDR3 is 15 residues long. The germline V gene has CDR1 LNHNV and CDR2 YYDKDF (reference sequence). Trimming cost V 0 bases and J 4 bases, with 10 bases left between them. Here the CDR3 reads CATSRDLGQNQPQHF. CDR3 coding DNA: TGTGCCACCAGCAGAGACCTTGGACAGAATCAGCCCCAGCATTTT.

This rearrangement joins TRBV18 to TRBJ2-7; maybe TRBD2 (6 bases). V was clipped by 4 bases and J by 1 base, with 14 bases between them. The CDR3 consists of 15 residues. Per germline, CDR1 KGHSH and CDR2 LQKENI. CDR3 sequence: CASSQGRGPSYEQYF. The CDR3 DNA sequence: TGTGCCAGCTCACAAGGGCGGGGCCCGTCCTACGAGCAGTACTTC.

This chain uses TRBV18 with TRBJ2-1, with D possibly TRBD1 on 6 matching bases. This CDR3 is 14 amino acids long. Trimming took off 1 base at V and 5 bases at J, with 9 bases between the two ends. Germline lookup yields CDR1 KGHSH and CDR2 LQKENI. The CDR3 sequence: CASSPLNRDNEQFF. Here the CDR3 DNA reads TGTGCCAGCTCACCACTTAACAGGGACAATGAGCAGTTCTTC.

CDR3 loop: CASSLGGDVGETQYF. The CDR3 DNA reads as TGTGCCAGCAGTTTGGGGGGAGATGTAGGTGAGACCCAGTACTTC. V and J are TRBV28 and TRBJ2-5; D perhaps matches TRBD2 (6 bases). CDR3 length: 15 residues. V lost 3 bases and J 5 bases, leaving 16 bases between the germline ends. Per germline, CDR1 MDHEN and CDR2 SYDVKM.

V usage is TRBV28 and J usage is TRBJ1-1, with a tentative D call TRBD1 (6 bases). The germline CDR1 and CDR2 sequences are MDHEN and SYDVKM. V was trimmed by 4 bases and J by 4 bases, leaving 22 bases between them. The CDR3 runs 17 residues. As DNA, the CDR3 is TGTGCCAGCAGTTCCCCGTTACAGGGAAAGAGGAGCACTGAAGCTTTCTTT. Translated: CASSSPLQGKRSTEAFF.

The chain links TRBV4-3 to TRBJ2-5, with a possible D match to TRBD1 (6 bases). The V end was cut by 1 base, the J end by 4 bases, with 13 bases between. The CDR3 runs to 15 residues. The germline V gene encodes CDR1 LGHNA and CDR2 YSLEER. The CDR3, as DNA: TGCGCCAGCAGCCAAGTCGTGGGGGCCGGAGAGACCCAGTACTTC. Its translation: CASSQVVGAGETQYF.

The V and J genes are TRBV16 and TRBJ1-1; D perhaps matches TRBD1 (5 bases). The germline V gene has CDR1 KGHSY and CDR2 FQNENV. V lost 1 base and J 0 bases, leaving 12 bases between the germline ends. The CDR3 sequence is 16 residues long. The CDR3 reads CASSQLITGLNTEAFF. The CDR3 DNA reads as TGTGCCAGCAGCCAATTAATTACAGGCCTGAACACTGAAGCTTTCTTT.

This clone was detected once. V is TRBV6-5 and J is TRBJ2-7; D uncertain. CDR3 size: 14 residues. The ends were cut back, 5 bases at V and 6 bases at J, with 17 bases in the middle. Germline CDR1 and CDR2: MNHEY and SVGAGI. For the CDR3, the DNA is TGTGCCAGCAGTCCAAGCCCCAACCGCCCCGAGCAGTACTTC. Translated, it gives CASSPSPNRPEQYF.

The chain employs TRBV28 and TRBJ2-7, with 11 bases identical to TRBD1. The V and J ends lost 7 bases and 4 bases, in that order; junction bases with no gene match: 9. CDR1 MDHEN and CDR2 SYDVKM come from the germline V gene. This CDR3 has 15 residues. The CDR3 region is CASTRTGGALYEQYF. In DNA, the CDR3 is TGTGCCAGCACCCGGACAGGGGGCGCGCTATACGAGCAGTACTTC. Using reference TRBV28 and TRBJ2-7 for the parts outside the CDR3, the full variable domain is DVKVTQSSRYLVKRTGEKVFLECVQDMDHENMFWYRQDPGLGLRLIYFSYDVKMKEKGDIPEGYSVSREKKERFSLILESASTNQTSMYLCASTRTGGALYEQYFGPGTRLTVT.

The CDR3 sequence is CAISESGQGDSGYTF. The CDR3 coding sequence is TGTGCCATCAGTGAGTCGGGACAGGGGGACAGTGGCTACACCTTC. V and J are TRBV10-3 and TRBJ1-2; 11 bases match TRBD1. From germline, CDR1 is ENHRY and CDR2 SYGVKD. The CDR3 loop spans 15 amino acids. V was pared by 0 bases and J by 7 bases, with 4 bases of the junction left unmatched.

This rearrangement joins TRBV4-1 to TRBJ2-7, with 8 bases matching TRBD1. The CDR3 loop spans 15 amino acids. The germline gives CDR1 MGHRA, CDR2 YSYEKL. V was pared by 1 base and J by 2 bases, with 4 bases of the junction left unmatched. The DNA of the CDR3 is TGCGCCAGCAGCCAAGCAGGGGGCCAAGCCTACGAGCAGTACTTC. This translates into CASSQAGGQAYEQYF.

V and J are TRBV7-7 and TRBJ2-2; TRBD1 might be the D (6 bases). Germline CDR1 is SSHAT and CDR2 is FNYEAQ (reference sequence). The CDR3 is 16 amino acids. With 2 bases removed from V and 6 bases from J, the gap between germline ends came to 16 bases. CDR3 protein: CASSLWSGTKPGELFF. The CDR3 region has the DNA TGTGCCAGCAGCTTATGGTCAGGGACAAAGCCCGGGGAGCTGTTTTTT.

The V call is TRBV7-9, the J call TRBJ1-1, with a weak D call TRBD1 (6 bases). Per the germline V gene, CDR1 is SEHNR and CDR2 is FQNEAQ (reference sequence). V was clipped by 1 base and J by 11 bases, with 11 bases between them. The CDR3 is made up of 12 amino acids. CDR3 DNA sequence: TGTGCCAGCAGCTTAGGAGCAGGGGAGGCTTTCTTT. This translates into CASSLGAGEAFF.

This sequence joins TRBV2 and TRBJ1-4, with D possibly being TRBD1 (6 bases). This CDR3 has 14 amino acids. CDR1 SNHLY and CDR2 FYNNEI come from the germline V gene. Deletions cut 8 bases from V and 4 bases from J, with 14 bases between. This CDR3 reads CASVRAQGNEKLFF. In nucleotides, the CDR3 is TGTGCCAGCGTTCGAGCACAGGGTAATGAAAAACTGTTTTTT.

The chain carries TRBV10-3 and TRBJ2-7; D perhaps matches TRBD1 (6 bases). V lost 6 bases to trimming and J lost 0 bases, with 9 bases between them. The CDR3 has 13 amino acids. Per germline, CDR1 ENHRY and CDR2 SYGVKD. Here the CDR3 DNA reads TGTGCCATCAGACAGGGACGCTCCTACGAGCAGTACTTC. Encoded protein: CAIRQGRSYEQYF.

The chain uses TRBV6-5 and TRBJ1-6; possible D gene TRBD1, 6 bases. Germline V CDR1 and CDR2: MNHEY, SVGAGI. CDR3 length equals 15 residues. The V gene lost 6 bases and the J gene lost 7 bases, with 16 bases spanning the gap. The DNA for the CDR3 is TGTGCCAGCAGAGAGTCAACAGGGCAGAATTCACCCCTCCACTTT. Translating gives CASRESTGQNSPLHF.

CDR3 coding DNA: TGTGCCAGTGGACAGGTTAACTACAATGAGCAGTTCTTC. Its translation: CASGQVNYNEQFF. V gene TRBV7-9 combines with J gene TRBJ2-1; 7 bases agree with TRBD1. Looked up from germline, CDR1 is SEHNR and CDR2 is FQNEAQ (reference sequence). J was trimmed by 3 bases and V by 9 bases; bases with no gene match: 5. This CDR3 is built from 13 residues.